The next 21 T cell receptor beta chains were all read from a single sample in a study of T cell responses to AZD1222 COVID-19 vaccine. The protocol was immunoSEQ multiplex PCR, while the TCRdb copy is restricted to in-frame clones and leaves out a portion. The table records some 150,000 clones, 80% to 95% of them present only once. Here the sequenced sample was peripheral blood, taken 28 days after the second AZD1222 dose. These receptors originate from an adult who received the AZD1222 COVID-19 vaccine.

The V and J genes are TRBV6-5 and TRBJ1-5; possible D gene TRBD1, 6 bases. Germline loops: CDR1 MNHEY, CDR2 SVGAGI. The ends were cut back, 7 bases at V and 7 bases at J, with 11 bases in the middle. This CDR3 region has 12 residues. CDR3 loop: CASNSRGQPQHF. In nucleotides, the CDR3 is TGTGCCAGCAACTCTAGGGGGCAGCCCCAGCATTTT.

This chain links TRBV9 with TRBJ2-2; 7 nucleotides align to TRBD2. CDR1 SGDLS and CDR2 YYNGEE come from the germline V gene. Trimming removed 3 bases from V and 3 bases from J; junction bases left unmatched: 5. There are 15 residues in the CDR3. For the CDR3, the DNA is TGTGCCAGCAGCGGGCTAGCGGCGGACACCGGGGAGCTGTTTTTT. Translating it yields CASSGLAADTGELFF.

The rearrangement links TRBV2 to TRBJ2-3, with 10 bases lining up with TRBD2. The length of the CDR3 is 16 residues. Germline trimming cut 11 bases from V and 3 bases from J; bases unmatched to any gene: 14. Germline lookup yields CDR1 SNHLY and CDR2 FYNNEI. CDR3 nucleotides: TGTGCCGGACTAGCGGCAACCGCTCCTACAACAGATACGCAGTATTTT. It is translated as CAGLAATAPTTDTQYF.

V and J are TRBV19 and TRBJ2-3; perhaps TRBD2 as D (6 bases). CDR3 length equals 15 residues. The germline CDR1 and CDR2 sequences are LNHDA and SQIVND (reference sequence). The germline V and J ends were trimmed by 6 bases and 0 bases, with 13 bases remaining between them. The CDR3 DNA sequence: TGTGCCAGTAGGGACTGGCGGGGCAGCACAGATACGCAGTATTTT. Protein sequence: CASRDWRGSTDTQYF.

This clone was seen once. The rearrangement joins TRBV27 to TRBJ1-6; D is perhaps TRBD1 (5 bases). CDR1 and CDR2 from the germline V gene are MNHEY and SMNVEV (reference sequence). This CDR3 is built from 15 residues. The ends were cut back, 1 base at V and 6 bases at J, with 10 bases in the middle. The DNA for the CDR3 is TGTGCCAGCAGTTTATGGCAGGGTCCTAATTCACCCCTCCACTTT. It codes for CASSLWQGPNSPLHF.

V and J are TRBV24-1 and TRBJ2-7; 8 bases match TRBD1. The CDR3 extends over 15 amino acids. Per the germline V gene, CDR1 is KGHDR and CDR2 is SFDVKD. The V and J ends lost 4 bases and 3 bases, in that order; junction bases with no gene match: 7. In DNA, the CDR3 is TGTGCCACCAGTGACTCGACAGGGGCCTTCTACGAGCAGTACTTC. Protein product: CATSDSTGAFYEQYF.

This chain uses TRBV4-3 with TRBJ1-4; D is unresolved. With 4 bases removed from V and 2 bases from J, the gap between germline ends came to 8 bases. The CDR3 is 14 residues long. Germline V gives CDR1 LGHNA, CDR2 YSLEER. The CDR3 sequence is CASSLGETNEKLFF. As DNA, the CDR3 is TGCGCCAGCAGCCTTGGAGAGACTAATGAAAAACTGTTTTTT.

This chain uses TRBV7-2 with TRBJ2-2, with D unresolved. Germline CDR1 and CDR2: SGHTA and FQGNSA. V was trimmed by 6 bases and J by 9 bases, leaving 11 bases between them. This CDR3 spans 12 amino acids. This CDR3 reads CASSTVLRELFF. CDR3 DNA: TGTGCCAGCAGTACGGTACTGCGGGAGCTGTTTTTT.

This sequence joins TRBV19 and TRBJ1-5; a possible D gene is TRBD1 (5 bases). Germline lookup yields CDR1 LNHDA and CDR2 SQIVND (reference sequence). V lost 11 bases to trimming and J lost 3 bases, with 20 bases between them. The CDR3 has 15 residues. The CDR3 loop reads CAPIGQGRVNQPQHF. In DNA form, the CDR3 reads TGTGCCCCCATCGGCCAGGGCAGGGTCAATCAGCCCCAGCATTTT.

This chain connects TRBV5-1 to TRBJ2-2; a weak D match, TRBD2 (5 bases). The CDR3 loop spans 15 amino acids. V lost 1 base and J lost 6, with 13 bases in between. The germline V gene has CDR1 SGHRS and CDR2 YFSETQ. The CDR3 nucleotides read TGCGCCAGCAGCTTGTCCAGCCCCGGGGCCGGGGAGCTGTTTTTT. Protein: CASSLSSPGAGELFF.

The chain links TRBV5-4 to TRBJ2-3; the D gene could be TRBD1 or TRBD2 (5 bases each). The CDR3 sequence is 16 residues long. V was shortened by 5 bases and J by 1 base, with 17 bases between the two germline ends. From germline, CDR1 is SGHNT and CDR2 YYREEE (reference sequence). In DNA form, the CDR3 reads TGTGCCAGCAGGCCCGGGACGGACCCCGGCACAGATACGCAGTATTTT. Amino acids: CASRPGTDPGTDTQYF.

V is TRBV3-1 (or the pseudogene TRBV3-2) and J is TRBJ1-6; no clear D. This CDR3 comprises 16 residues. Germline CDR1 reads LGHDT; CDR2 reads YNNKEL (reference sequence). Trimming left V 1 base short and J 8 bases short, with 15 bases between. CDR3 nucleotide sequence: TGTGCCAGCAGCCAAGTCGAGGCCCGAAGGTATTCACCCCTCCACTTT. Translated, it gives CASSQVEARRYSPLHF.

V gene TRBV18 combines with J gene TRBJ1-2; 10 bases are a match to TRBD1. CDR3 size: 14 residues. The V and J ends lost 8 bases and 5 bases, in that order; junction bases with no gene match: 8. The germline CDR1 and CDR2 sequences are KGHSH and LQKENI. CDR3 nucleotide sequence: TGTGCCAGCCCCCGGGACAGGGGCCTTTATGGCTACACCTTC. Amino acid sequence: CASPRDRGLYGYTF.

This clone was observed a single time. This chain links TRBV7-2 with TRBJ1-5; D not resolved. Germline V CDR1 and CDR2: SGHTA, FQGNSA. Trimming left V 1 base short and J 7 bases short, with 14 bases between. This CDR3 region has 15 residues. In DNA form, the CDR3 reads TGTGCCAGCAGCTTAGTAGAGGGCAGGCGACAGCCCCAGCATTTT. Translated, it gives CASSLVEGRRQPQHF.

The CDR3 here is CASSRGLAGVEEQFF. The CDR3 DNA reads as TGTGCCAGCAGCCGAGGACTAGCGGGAGTAGAAGAGCAGTTCTTC. This sequence joins TRBV9 and TRBJ2-1; 13 bases align to TRBD2. Germline lookup yields CDR1 SGDLS and CDR2 YYNGEE. J lost 10 bases, V lost 4 bases, and 8 bases had no gene match. CDR3 length equals 15 residues.

This clone was seen only once. The gene calls are TRBV5-5 and TRBJ2-7, with D hard to call. Deletions cut 4 bases from V and 1 base from J, with 12 bases between. The CDR3 covers 14 residues. Per germline, CDR1 SGHKS and CDR2 YYEKEE (reference sequence). This CDR3 is CASSPRLGSYEQYF. CDR3 nucleotide sequence: TGTGCCAGCAGCCCGAGGCTAGGGTCCTACGAGCAGTACTTC.

The V gene is TRBV19, the J gene TRBJ2-1; D may be TRBD2 (5 bases). This CDR3 has 15 residues. The V gene's germline CDR1 is LNHDA and CDR2 SQIVND (reference sequence). V dropped 5 bases and J dropped 0 bases, with 11 bases sitting between them. The CDR3 is CASSPSWTSYNEQFF. CDR3 coding DNA: TGTGCCAGTAGTCCTAGCTGGACCTCCTACAATGAGCAGTTCTTC.

The genes are TRBV19 and TRBJ1-1; 10 positions agree with TRBD1. The CDR3 totals 17 residues. V trimming: 4 bases; J trimming: 1 base; junction bases outside the gene matches: 9. Germline loops: CDR1 LNHDA, CDR2 SQIVND (reference sequence). The CDR3 reads CASSKPGQGFRNTEAFF. The CDR3 coding sequence is TGTGCCAGTAGTAAGCCGGGACAGGGGTTTCGGAACACTGAAGCTTTCTTT.

The gene calls are TRBV28 and TRBJ1-2; 7 bases line up with TRBD1. The V gene end was trimmed by 6 bases and the J gene end by 5 bases; junction bases not matched to a gene: 6. The germline CDR1 and CDR2 sequences are MDHEN and SYDVKM. The length of the CDR3 is 13 residues. CDR3 bases: TGTGCCAGCAGCCTGGACAGGAGATATGGCTACACCTTC. Translation gives CASSLDRRYGYTF.

The chain couples TRBV10-3 to TRBJ2-3; D remains ambiguous. Per germline, CDR1 ENHRY and CDR2 SYGVKD. The CDR3 runs 16 residues. Deletions cut 0 bases from V and 0 bases from J, with 10 bases between. The CDR3 region is CAISESRSFSTDTQYF. Written as DNA, the CDR3 is TGTGCCATCAGTGAGTCGCGGTCATTTAGCACAGATACGCAGTATTTT.

The chain joins TRBV11-2 to TRBJ2-7; 10 positions agree with TRBD2. The CDR3 has 16 residues. Trimming cost V 1 base and J 1 base; bases outside gene matches: 4. Germline CDR1 reads SGHAT; CDR2 reads FQNNGV. The CDR3 coding sequence is TGTGCCAGCAGCTTAGGACTAGCGGGTAATTCCTACGAGCAGTACTTC. This codes for CASSLGLAGNSYEQYF.